These T cell receptor beta chains were read from a single sample in a study of vaccination and CD4 T cells after COVID-19. MiXCR, applied by TCRdb to the PCR reads, yields one record per CDR3 protein. The sample holds approximately 12,000 distinct CDR3 sequences, over 20% seen once. For these TCRs, the target antigens are not known. Material: CD4+ T cells from blood, cultured in vitro, obtained before SARS-CoV-2 vaccination. These receptors were obtained from a human donor who received a COVID-19 vaccine. Both conserved end residues are part of each CDR3. A D gene is named only where the DNA matches it firmly. Part of the rows lack a size; the others show once, few, many or a class for expanded clones.

D gene	J gene	clone size	V gene	CDR3 DNA	CDR3 protein
.	TRBJ1-2	medium-sized	TRBV6-1	TGTGCCAGCAGGCGACCGGGGGGCACTATGCTGGACACCTTC	CASRRPGGTMLDTF
.	TRBJ1-2	few	TRBV14	TGTGCCAGCAGCGGGTTCTCAACAAATCCCGGGGGCTACACCTTC	CASSGFSTNPGGYTF
.	TRBJ2-1	.	TRBV5-1	TGCGCCAGCAGCTTGATGAGGCTTGAGGTTAAGAATGAGCAGTTCTTC	CASSLMRLEVKNEQFF
TRBD2	TRBJ2-7	few	TRBV10-1	TGCGCCAGCAGGCCGGGACTAGCGGGGGAGCAGTACTTC	CASRPGLAGEQYF
TRBD1	TRBJ2-7	few	TRBV19	TGTGCCAGTAGTGCTGGGACAGGGGGTAGTAAGGCCTACGAGCAGTACTTC	CASSAGTGGSKAYEQYF
TRBD2	TRBJ2-2	few	TRBV7-3	TGTGCCAGCAGCTCGGGACTAGCGGGGGTTAACACCGGGGAGCTGTTTTTT	CASSSGLAGVNTGELFF
TRBD1	TRBJ2-5	.	TRBV10-3	TGTGCCATCAGCGCCAGGGGACAGAGTGGGCAAGAGACCCAGTACTTC	CAISARGQSGQETQYF
TRBD2	TRBJ2-5	.	TRBV6-1	TGTGCCACTCAACTAGCGGGGGGCCAAGAGACCCAGTACTTC	CATQLAGGQETQYF
TRBD1	TRBJ1-2	.	TRBV5-1	TGCGCCAGCAGCTTGGGCGACAGGGATGCCAATGGCTACACCTTC	CASSLGDRDANGYTF
.	TRBJ1-1	once	TRBV2	TGTGCCAGCAGTCGACGGGCGAACACTGAAGCTTTCTTT	CASSRRANTEAFF
.	TRBJ2-3	few	TRBV20-1	TGCAGTGCTAGAAGGGGGTTGGGGTTTTCAGATACGCAGTATTTT	CSARRGLGFSDTQYF
.	TRBJ2-2	few	TRBV11-3	TGTGCCAGCAGCTTAGATTTGGTTAGGGAGCTGTTTTTT	CASSLDLVRELFF
.	TRBJ2-3	few	TRBV7-7	TGTGCCAGCAGCTTATCCCCCCTAAGGGGGACAGATACGCAGTATTTT	CASSLSPLRGTDTQYF
TRBD1	TRBJ1-2	.	TRBV19	TGTGCCAGTACAGACAGGGACTCCGATGGCTACACCTTC	CASTDRDSDGYTF
TRBD1	TRBJ1-5	medium-sized	TRBV7-9	TGTGCCAGCAGCTCAGGGGGGTATAGCAATCAGCCCCAGCATTTT	CASSSGGYSNQPQHF
TRBD2	TRBJ2-3	.	TRBV20-1	TGCAGTGCTAGAGACGGCGTAATAGCGGGGGCCACCACAGATACGCAGTATTTT	CSARDGVIAGATTDTQYF
.	TRBJ2-3	medium-sized	TRBV27	TGTGCCAGCAGCACCTCCGCCGCAGATACGCAGTATTTT	CASSTSAADTQYF
TRBD1	TRBJ1-2	few	TRBV19	TGTGCCAGTAGTATAGGGGGACAGCCCGCTTATGGCTACACCTTC	CASSIGGQPAYGYTF
.	TRBJ2-7	few	TRBV6-1	TGTGCCAGCAGCCCCAGGGGATACCGCGAGCAGTACTTC	CASSPRGYREQYF
.	TRBJ1-1	.	TRBV12-3/TRBV12-4	TGTGCCAGCAGTTTAATGCCAGGCAGTCGAAACACTGAAGCTTTCTTT	CASSLMPGSRNTEAFF
.	TRBJ2-5	few	TRBV6-1	TGTGCCAGCAGTCAACTTGCGGAGACCCAGTACTTC	CASSQLAETQYF
TRBD2	TRBJ2-5	.	TRBV4-1	TGCGCCAGCAGCCAATCGCGGGGGGCCGAGACCCAGTACTTC	CASSQSRGAETQYF